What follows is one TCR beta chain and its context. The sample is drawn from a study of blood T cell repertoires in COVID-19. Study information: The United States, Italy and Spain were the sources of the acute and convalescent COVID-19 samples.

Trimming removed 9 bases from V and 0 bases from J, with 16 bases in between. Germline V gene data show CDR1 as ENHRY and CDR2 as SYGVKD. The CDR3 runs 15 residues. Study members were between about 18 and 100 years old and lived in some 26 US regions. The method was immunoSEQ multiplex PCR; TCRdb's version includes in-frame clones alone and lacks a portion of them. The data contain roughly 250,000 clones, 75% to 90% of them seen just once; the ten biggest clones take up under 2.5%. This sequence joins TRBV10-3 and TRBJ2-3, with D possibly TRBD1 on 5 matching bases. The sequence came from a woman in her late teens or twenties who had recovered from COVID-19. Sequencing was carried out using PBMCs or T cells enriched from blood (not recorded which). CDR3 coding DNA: TGTGCCATAGCCCAGACAGCTGGGAGCACAGATACGCAGTATTTT. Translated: CAIAQTAGSTDTQYF.